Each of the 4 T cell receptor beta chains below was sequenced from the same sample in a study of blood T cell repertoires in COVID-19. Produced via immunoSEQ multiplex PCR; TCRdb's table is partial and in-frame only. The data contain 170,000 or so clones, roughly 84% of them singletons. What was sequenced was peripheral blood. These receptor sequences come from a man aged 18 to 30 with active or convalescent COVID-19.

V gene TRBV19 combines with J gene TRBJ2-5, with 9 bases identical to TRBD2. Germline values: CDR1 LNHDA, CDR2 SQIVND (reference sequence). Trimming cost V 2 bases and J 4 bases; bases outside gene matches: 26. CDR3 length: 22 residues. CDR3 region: CASSINNPGQSLQRGVIETQYF. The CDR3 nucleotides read TGTGCCAGTAGTATAAACAATCCGGGACAGTCCCTCCAGCGGGGGGTCATAGAGACCCAGTACTTC.

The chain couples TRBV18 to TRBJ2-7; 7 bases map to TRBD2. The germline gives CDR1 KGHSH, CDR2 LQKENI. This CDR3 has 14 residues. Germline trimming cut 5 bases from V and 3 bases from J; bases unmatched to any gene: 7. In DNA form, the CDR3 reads TGTGCCAGCTCAGGGGACTATCAAATCTACGAGCAGTACTTC. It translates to CASSGDYQIYEQYF. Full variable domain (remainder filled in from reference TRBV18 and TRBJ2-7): NAGVMQNPRHLVRRRGQEARLRCSPMKGHSHVYWYRQLPEEGLKFMVYLQKENIIDESGMPKERFSAEFPKEGPSILRIQQVVRGDSAAYFCASSGDYQIYEQYFGPGTRLTVT.

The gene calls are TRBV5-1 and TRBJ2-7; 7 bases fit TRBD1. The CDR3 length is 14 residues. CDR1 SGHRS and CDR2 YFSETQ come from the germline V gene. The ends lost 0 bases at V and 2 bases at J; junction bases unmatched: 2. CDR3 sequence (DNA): TGCGCCAGCAGCTTGGCCCAGGGGGCCTACGAGCAGTACTTC. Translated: CASSLAQGAYEQYF.

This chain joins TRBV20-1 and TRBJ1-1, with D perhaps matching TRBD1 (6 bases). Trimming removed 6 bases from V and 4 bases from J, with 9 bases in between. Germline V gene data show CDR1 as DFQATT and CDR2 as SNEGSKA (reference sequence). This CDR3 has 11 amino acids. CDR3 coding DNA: TGCAGTGCAACAGGGACCACTGAAGCTTTCTTT. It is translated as CSATGTTEAFF.